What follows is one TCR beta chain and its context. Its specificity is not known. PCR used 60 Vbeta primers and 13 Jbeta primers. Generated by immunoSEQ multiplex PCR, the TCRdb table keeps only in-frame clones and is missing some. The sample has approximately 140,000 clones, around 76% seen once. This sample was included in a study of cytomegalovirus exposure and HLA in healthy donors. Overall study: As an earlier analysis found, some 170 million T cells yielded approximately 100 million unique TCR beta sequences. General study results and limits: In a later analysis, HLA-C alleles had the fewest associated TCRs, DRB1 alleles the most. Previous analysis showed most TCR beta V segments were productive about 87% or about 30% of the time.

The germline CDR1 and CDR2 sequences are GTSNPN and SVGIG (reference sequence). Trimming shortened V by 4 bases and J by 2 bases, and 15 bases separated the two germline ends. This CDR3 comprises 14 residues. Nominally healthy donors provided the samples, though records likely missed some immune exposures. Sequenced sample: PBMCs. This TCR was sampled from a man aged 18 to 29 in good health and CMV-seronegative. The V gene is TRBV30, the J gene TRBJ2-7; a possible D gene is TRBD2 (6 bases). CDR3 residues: CAWKRGRTTYEQYF. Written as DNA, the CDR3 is TGTGCCTGGAAGAGGGGCAGGACTACCTACGAGCAGTACTTC.